Sequencing of this TCR beta chain was carried out in a study of T cells after yellow fever vaccination. A word on this clonotype: Its antigen is still unknown.

Study observations and caveats: The booster saw the reappearance of most primary-vaccination clones (nearly 98% CD4, about 88% CD8). Researchers cautioned that FACS-sorted repertoires could harbor abundant clonotypes contaminating from the bulk population.

The 5'RACE template-switching step produced TCR cDNA and added a universal primer site and UMIs. MiXCR, run by TCRdb on the 5' RACE reads, gives a single entry per CDR3 protein. The table lists about 300,000 distinct CDR3 sequences, around 6.8% of them singletons. This CDR3 has 17 residues. The germline gives CDR1 ENHRY, CDR2 SYGVKD. V dropped 2 bases and J dropped 0; count of bases not matched to a gene: 8. The source is a man between 18 and 29 years old who received the YFV17D yellow fever vaccine. The source material was PBMCs, sampled roughly seven weeks after the first yellow fever vaccination. The chain combines TRBV10-3 with TRBJ2-5, with TRBD1 matching 8 bases. The CDR3 DNA sequence: TGTGCCATCAGTGAGAGGTGGACAGGGCCGTACCAAGAGACCCAGTACTTC. It encodes CAISERWTGPYQETQYF.